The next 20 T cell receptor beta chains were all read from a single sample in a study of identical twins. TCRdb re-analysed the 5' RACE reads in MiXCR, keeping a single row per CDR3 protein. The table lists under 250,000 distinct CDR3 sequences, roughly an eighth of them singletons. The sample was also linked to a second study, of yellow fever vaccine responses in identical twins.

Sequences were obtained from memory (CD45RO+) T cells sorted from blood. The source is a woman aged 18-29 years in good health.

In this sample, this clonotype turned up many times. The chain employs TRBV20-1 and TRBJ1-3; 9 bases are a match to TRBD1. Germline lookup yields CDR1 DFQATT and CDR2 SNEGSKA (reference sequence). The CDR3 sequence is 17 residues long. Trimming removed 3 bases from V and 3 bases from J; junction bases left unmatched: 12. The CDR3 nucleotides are TGCAGTGCTAGTGACACAGGGGGCTCTCGACGTGGAAACACCATATATTTT. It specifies CSASDTGGSRRGNTIYF.

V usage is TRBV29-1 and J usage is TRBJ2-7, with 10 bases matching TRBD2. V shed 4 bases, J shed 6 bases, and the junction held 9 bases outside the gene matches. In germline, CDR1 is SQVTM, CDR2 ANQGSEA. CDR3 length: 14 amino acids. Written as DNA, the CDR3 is TGCAGCGTTGGGGCTAGCGGGAGCGGAGGCGAGCAGTACTTC. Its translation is CSVGASGSGGEQYF.

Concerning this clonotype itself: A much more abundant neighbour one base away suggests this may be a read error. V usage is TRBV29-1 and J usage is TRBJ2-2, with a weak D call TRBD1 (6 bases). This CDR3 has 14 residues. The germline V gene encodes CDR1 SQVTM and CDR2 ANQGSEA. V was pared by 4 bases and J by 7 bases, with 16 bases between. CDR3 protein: CSVVQQGDIGELFF. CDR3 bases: TGCAGCGTTGTCCAACAGGGAGACATCGGGGAGCTGTTTTTT.

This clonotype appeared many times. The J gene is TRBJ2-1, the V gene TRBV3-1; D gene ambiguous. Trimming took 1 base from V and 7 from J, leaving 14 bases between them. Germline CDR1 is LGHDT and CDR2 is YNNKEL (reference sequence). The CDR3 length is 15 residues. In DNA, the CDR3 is TGTGCCAGCAGCCAAGTTTGGGGTAGCCCAAATGAGCAGTTCTTC. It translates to CASSQVWGSPNEQFF.

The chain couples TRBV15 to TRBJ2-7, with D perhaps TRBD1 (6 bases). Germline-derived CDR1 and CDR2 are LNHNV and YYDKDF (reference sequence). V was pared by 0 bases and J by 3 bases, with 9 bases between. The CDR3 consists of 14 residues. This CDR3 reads CATSRDRGGYEQYF. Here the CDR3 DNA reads TGTGCCACCAGCAGAGATCGAGGGGGCTACGAGCAGTACTTC. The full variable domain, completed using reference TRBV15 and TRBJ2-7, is DAMVIQNPRYQVTQFGKPVTLSCSQTLNHNVMYWYQQKSSQAPKLLFHYYDKDFNNEADTPDNFQSRRPNTSFCFLDIRSPGLGDTAMYLCATSRDRGGYEQYFGPGTRLTVT.

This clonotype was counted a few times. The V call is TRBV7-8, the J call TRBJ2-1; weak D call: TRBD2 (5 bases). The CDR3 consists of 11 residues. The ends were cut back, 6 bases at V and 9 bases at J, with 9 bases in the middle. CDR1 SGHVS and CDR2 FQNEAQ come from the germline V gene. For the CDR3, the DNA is TGTGCCAGCAGTGGGAGTGGTGAGCAGTTCTTC. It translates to CASSGSGEQFF.

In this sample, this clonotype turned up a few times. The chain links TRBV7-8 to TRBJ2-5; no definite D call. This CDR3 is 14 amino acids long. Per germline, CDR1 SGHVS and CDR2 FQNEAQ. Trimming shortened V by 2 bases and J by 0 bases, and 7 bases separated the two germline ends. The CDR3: CASSLSGHQETQYF. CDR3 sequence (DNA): TGTGCCAGCAGCTTATCAGGACACCAAGAGACCCAGTACTTC.

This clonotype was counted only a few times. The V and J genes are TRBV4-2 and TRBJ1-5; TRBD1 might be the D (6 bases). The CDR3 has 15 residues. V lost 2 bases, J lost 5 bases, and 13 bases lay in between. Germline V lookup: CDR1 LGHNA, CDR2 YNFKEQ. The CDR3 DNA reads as TGTGCCAGCAGCCAAAAGGTAGGGGGGGATCAGCCCCAGCATTTT. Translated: CASSQKVGGDQPQHF.

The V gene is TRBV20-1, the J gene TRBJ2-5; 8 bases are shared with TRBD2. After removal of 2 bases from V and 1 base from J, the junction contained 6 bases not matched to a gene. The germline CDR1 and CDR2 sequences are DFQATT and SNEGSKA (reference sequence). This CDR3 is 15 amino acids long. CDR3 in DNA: TGCAGTGCTAGACGGGGCGGGGGGTCCCAAGAGACCCAGTACTTC. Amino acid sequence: CSARRGGGSQETQYF.

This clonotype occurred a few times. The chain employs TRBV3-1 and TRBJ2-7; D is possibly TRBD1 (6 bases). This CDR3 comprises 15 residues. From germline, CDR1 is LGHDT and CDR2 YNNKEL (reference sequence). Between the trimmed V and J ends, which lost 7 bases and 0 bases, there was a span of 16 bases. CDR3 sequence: CASTFGTMGSYEQYF. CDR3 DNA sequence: TGTGCCAGCACGTTCGGGACAATGGGCTCCTACGAGCAGTACTTC.

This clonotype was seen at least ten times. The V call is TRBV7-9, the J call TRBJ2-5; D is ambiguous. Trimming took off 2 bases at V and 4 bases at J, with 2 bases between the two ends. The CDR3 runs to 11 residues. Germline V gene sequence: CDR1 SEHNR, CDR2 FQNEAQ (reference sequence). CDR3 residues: CASSLIETQYF. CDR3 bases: TGTGCCAGCAGCTTAATAGAGACCCAGTACTTC. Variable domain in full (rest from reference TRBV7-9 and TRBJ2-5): DTGVSQNPRHKITKRGQNVTFRCDPISEHNRLYWYRQTLGQGPEFLTYFQNEAQLEKSRLLSDRFSAERPKGSFSTLEIQRTEQGDSAMYLCASSLIETQYFGPGTRLLVL.

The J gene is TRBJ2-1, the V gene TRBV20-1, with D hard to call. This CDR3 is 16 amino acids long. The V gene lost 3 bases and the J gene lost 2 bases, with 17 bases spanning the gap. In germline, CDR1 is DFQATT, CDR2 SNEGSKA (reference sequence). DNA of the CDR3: TGCAGTGCTAGTGCGGTCGGACGGGCTACCTACAATGAGCAGTTCTTC. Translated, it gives CSASAVGRATYNEQFF.

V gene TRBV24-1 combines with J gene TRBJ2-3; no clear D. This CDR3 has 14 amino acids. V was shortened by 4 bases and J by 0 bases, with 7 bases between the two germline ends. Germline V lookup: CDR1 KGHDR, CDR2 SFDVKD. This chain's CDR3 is CATSERWSTDTQYF. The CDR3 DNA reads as TGTGCCACCAGTGAACGTTGGAGCACAGATACGCAGTATTTT.

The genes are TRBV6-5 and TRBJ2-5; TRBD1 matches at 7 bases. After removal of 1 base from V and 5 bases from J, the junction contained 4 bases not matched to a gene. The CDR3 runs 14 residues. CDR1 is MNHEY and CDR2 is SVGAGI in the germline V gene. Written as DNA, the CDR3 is TGTGCCAGCAGTTACTTGGGGACAGCGGAGACCCAGTACTTC. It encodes CASSYLGTAETQYF.

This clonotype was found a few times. The CDR3 DNA follows: TGTGCCAGCGAAAGGGGCAGGGGGAATGAGCAGTTCTTC. Translating gives CASERGRGNEQFF. V and J are TRBV28 and TRBJ2-1; TRBD1 matches 7 bases. The J segment lost 7 bases and the V segment lost 8 bases, leaving 8 bases of the junction unmatched. CDR3 length: 13 residues. Germline V gives CDR1 MDHEN, CDR2 SYDVKM.

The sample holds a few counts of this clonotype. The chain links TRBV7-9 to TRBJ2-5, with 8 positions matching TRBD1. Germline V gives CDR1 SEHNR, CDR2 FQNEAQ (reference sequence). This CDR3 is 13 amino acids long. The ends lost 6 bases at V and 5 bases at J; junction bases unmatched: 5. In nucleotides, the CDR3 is TGTGCCAGCAGACCAGGGGGCTGGGAGACCCAGTACTTC. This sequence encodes CASRPGGWETQYF.

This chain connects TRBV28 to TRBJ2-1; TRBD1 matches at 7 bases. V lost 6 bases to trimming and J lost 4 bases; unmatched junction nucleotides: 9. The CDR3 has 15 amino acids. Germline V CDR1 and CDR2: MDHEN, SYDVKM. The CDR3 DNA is TGTGCCAGCAGCCCCCGGGACAGAGAATACAATGAGCAGTTCTTC. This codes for CASSPRDREYNEQFF.

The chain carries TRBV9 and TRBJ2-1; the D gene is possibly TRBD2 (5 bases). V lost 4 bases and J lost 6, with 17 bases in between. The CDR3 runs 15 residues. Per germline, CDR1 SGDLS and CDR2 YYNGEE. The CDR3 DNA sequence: TGTGCCAGCAGCCCGACGTCGGTGGGGAGCAATGAGCAGTTCTTC. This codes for CASSPTSVGSNEQFF.

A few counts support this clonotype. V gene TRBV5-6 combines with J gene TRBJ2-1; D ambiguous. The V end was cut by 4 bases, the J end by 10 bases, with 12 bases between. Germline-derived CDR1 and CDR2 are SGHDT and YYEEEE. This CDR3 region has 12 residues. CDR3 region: CASSLRWIEQFF. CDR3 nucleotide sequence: TGTGCCAGCAGCCTGCGGTGGATCGAGCAGTTCTTC.

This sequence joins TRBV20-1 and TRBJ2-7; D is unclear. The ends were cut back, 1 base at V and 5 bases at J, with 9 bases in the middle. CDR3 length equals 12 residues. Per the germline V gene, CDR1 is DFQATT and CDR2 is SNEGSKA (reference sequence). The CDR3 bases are TGCAGTGCTAGAGGTTCGGGCCACGAGCAGTACTTC. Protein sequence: CSARGSGHEQYF.